This TCR beta chain was sequenced for a study of siplizumab effects on memory and regulatory T cells. Whole-study findings and limits: Among sequences traceable to unstimulated CD4+ memory cells, alloreactive ones were significantly reduced by siplizumab. Naive T cells were seemingly more diverse than memory cells, and major contributions to the alloresponse seemed to be made by them.

Trimming stripped 6 bases from V and 2 bases from J, with 14 bases between. The length of the CDR3 is 14 residues. Germline CDR1 is MDHEN and CDR2 is SYDVKM. Details on this clone: Its antigen remains unidentified.

The assay looked at 95,000 to 100,000 TCR templates in each sample. Using immunoSEQ multiplex PCR, the repertoire was profiled, and TCRdb retains in-frame clones only, with some absent. The table includes fewer than 20,000 clones, 45% to 60% detected once. Coculture of the mixed lymphocyte reaction cells took place at 37 degrees C and lasted more than 5 days. This clonotype originated in a human donor in good health; the cells came from an allogeneic mixed lymphocyte reaction. The chain carries TRBV28 and TRBJ2-7; a possible D gene is TRBD2 (7 bases). The sequenced material came from CFSE-low (dividing) CD4+ T cells sorted from an allogeneic mixed lymphocyte reaction. CDR3 amino acids: CASRGGGAAYEQYF. The CDR3 nucleotides are TGTGCCAGCAGGGGAGGGGGTGCGGCCTACGAGCAGTACTTC.